A single sample is the source of the 8 T cell receptor beta chains below, sequenced in a study of tumor-infiltrating lymphocytes in primary liver carcinoma. Unsorted bulk tissue of roughly 20-31 mg yielded co-extracted RNA and DNA. Researchers generated TCR beta cDNA from approximately 0.55 ug of total RNA, relying on a constant-region primer. Three nested multiplex PCR rounds, a slightly modified ARM-PCR method, built the TCR beta libraries. TRBV1-TRBV30 forward primers paired with a C-beta reverse primer drove the first two PCR rounds, about 10 cycles each. TCRdb independently ran MiXCR on the multiplex PCR reads; one entry per CDR3 protein. This table has 50,000 to 60,000 distinct CDR3 sequences, around 77% appearing once. Sequencing was performed on liver tumor tissue from sampling region 5. Subset of the sample: tumor region T5, tumor centre. These receptors all stem from a man between 40 and 49 years old with primary liver carcinoma and hepatitis B virus infection.

With regard to this clonotype: One end of the junction varies from germline; a read error may be responsible. The chain carries TRBV4-1 and TRBJ1-1, with D possibly being TRBD1 (5 bases). CDR3 length: 15 amino acids. Germline CDR1 reads MGHRA; CDR2 reads YSYEKL. DNA for the CDR3: TGCACCAGCAGCCTCTCCGGGGGTGGGAACATTGAAGCTTTCTTT. Its translation: CTSSLSGGGNIEAFF.

CDR3 amino acids: CASRGDRAAHSLTSKWAQHF. As DNA, the CDR3 is TGTGCCAGCAGAGGAGACAGGGCCGCCCATAGCCTCACCTCCAAGTGGGCCCAGCATTTT. The chain employs TRBV28 and TRBJ1-5; 7 nucleotides agree with TRBD1. V lost 6 bases, J lost 11 bases, and 31 bases stayed unmatched. The CDR3 has 20 amino acids. Germline CDR1 MDHEN, CDR2 SYDVKM.

Of note for this clonotype: A junction boundary mismatches the germline segment, possibly from a read error. This chain connects TRBV14 to TRBJ2-7, with TRBD2 matching 10 bases. Germline V gene lookup returns CDR1 SGHDN and CDR2 FVKESK. The CDR3 is made up of 13 amino acids. The CDR3 DNA reads TGCGCCAACACGGCTAGCGGGAGTGGCGAGCAGTACTTC. Translating it yields CANTASGSGEQYF.

The rearrangement joins TRBV4-2 to TRBJ1-2, with D unclear. Between the trimmed V and J ends, which lost 1 base and 10 bases, there was a span of 19 bases. CDR1 is LGHNA, CDR2 YNFKEQ, per germline. This CDR3 region has 15 residues. This chain's CDR3 is CASSQGARSPYFYTF. As DNA, the CDR3 is TGTGCCAGCAGCCAAGGCGCCAGGAGCCCCTATTTCTACACCTTC.

A single count supports this clonotype. This is likely a read error, given that the CDR3 carries no conserved phenylalanine or tryptophan at its end. The gene calls are TRBV29-1 and TRBJ2-2; D possibly uses TRBD1 or TRBD2 (5 bases each). Looked up from germline, CDR1 is SQVTM and CDR2 is ANQGSEA. The CDR3 sequence is 16 residues long. Trimming took 2 bases from V and 2 from J, leaving 15 bases between them. Here the CDR3 DNA reads TGCAGCGTTGAAAACCCTATGGGGACCAACACCGGGGAGCTGTTTTCT. This gives the protein CSVENPMGTNTGELFS.

To note about this clonotype: An end of the junction does not agree with germline; a read error may underlie this. The chain carries TRBV6-5 and TRBJ2-1; 10 bases fit TRBD2. CDR1 is MNHEY, CDR2 SVGAGI, per germline. The CDR3 loop spans 13 amino acids. CDR3 in amino acids: CASTSSGSGEQFF. The CDR3, as DNA: TGTGCAAGCACTTCTAGCGGGAGCGGTGAGCAGTTCTTC.

Points on this clonotype: It is likely a read error, because the conserved phenylalanine at the end of the CDR3 is missing. The chain employs TRBV25-1 and TRBJ2-1; weak D call: TRBD2 (6 bases). Germline V gene data show CDR1 as MGHDK and CDR2 as SYGVNS. V was trimmed by 3 bases and J by 12 bases, leaving 18 bases between them. The CDR3 is made up of 14 amino acids. Written as DNA, the CDR3 is TGTGCCAGCAGTGAGGGAAGAGGGAGGAGTGGGCAGTTCCTC. Its protein is CASSEGRGRSGQFL.

Points on this clonotype: A read error may produce the germline difference seen at one junction end. The V and J genes are TRBV10-3 and TRBJ2-3; D might be TRBD2 (5 bases). Per germline, CDR1 ENHRY and CDR2 SYGVKD. There are 15 residues in the CDR3. The CDR3 region is CAISEGSGSTNTHYF. CDR3 in DNA: TGTGCCATCAGTGAAGGGAGCGGCAGCACAAATACGCACTATTTT.